The next 25 T cell receptor beta chains were all read from a single sample in a study of blood T cell repertoires in COVID-19 (dated by TCRdb to about 2020). Preparation of the library involved the immunoSEQ multiplex PCR assay. TCRdb re-hosts the immuneACCESS table, in-frame sequences only. Its copies lack some clones; in the studies checked, an unresolved V gene accounts for under half of them, and the cause for the rest is not known. This sample comprises about 140,000 clones, roughly 89% of them detected only once. Around 9% of the sample belongs to the ten largest clones. The specimen was peripheral blood. Every receptor here comes from a young man with COVID-19, enrolled during active disease.

The J gene is TRBJ2-3, the V gene TRBV28; D is possibly TRBD2 (5 bases). Germline CDR1 and CDR2: MDHEN and SYDVKM. Trimming took 7 bases from V and 5 from J, leaving 28 bases between them. The CDR3 consists of 18 residues. The CDR3 sequence is CASTSASYRGSFGDTQYF. CDR3 sequence (DNA): TGTGCCAGCACCTCAGCCTCCTACCGGGGTTCATTTGGAGATACGCAGTATTTT.

Remarks on this clone: This may arise from a read error, as a much more abundant clone is one base away. The rearrangement uses TRBV6-4 and TRBJ2-1, with 8 bases lining up with TRBD2. This CDR3 is 15 amino acids long. Germline V CDR1 and CDR2: MRHNA, SNTAGT. V was pared by 2 bases and J by 1 base, with 1 base of the junction left unmatched. For the CDR3, the DNA is TGTGCCAGCAGTGACGCTAGCGGGTCCTACAATGAGCAGTTCTTC. Its translation: CASSDASGSYNEQFF.

J is TRBJ2-7 and V is TRBV7-2; 7 bases match TRBD2. This CDR3 region has 15 residues. The junction had 4 bases not matched to a gene; V was cut back by 0 bases and J by 2 bases. Germline V gene lookup returns CDR1 SGHTA and CDR2 FQGNSA. CDR3 amino acids: CASSLAERGAYEQYF. Here the CDR3 DNA reads TGTGCCAGCAGCTTAGCGGAGCGGGGCGCCTACGAGCAGTACTTC.

The chain links TRBV5-1 to TRBJ2-7, with 7 positions matching TRBD1. The V gene end was trimmed by 3 bases and the J gene end by 0 bases; junction bases not matched to a gene: 3. Germline lookup yields CDR1 SGHRS and CDR2 YFSETQ. CDR3 length: 14 residues. CDR3 in DNA: TGCGCCAGCAGCTCGACAGGGATCTCCTACGAGCAGTACTTC. As protein: CASSSTGISYEQYF.

The chain carries TRBV5-8 and TRBJ1-3; 9 positions agree with TRBD1. J lost 2 bases, V lost 2 bases, and 2 bases had no gene match. The CDR3 is 15 amino acids. CDR1 is SGHTS and CDR2 is YDEGEE in the germline V gene. As DNA, the CDR3 is TGTGCCAGCAGCTTTACAGGGGGCGCTGGAAACACCATATATTTT. It specifies CASSFTGGAGNTIYF.

V usage is TRBV18 and J usage is TRBJ2-5; 7 nucleotides line up with TRBD1. Losses at the gene ends were 0 bases for V and 1 base for J; bases not matched to a gene: 2. The CDR3 has 15 amino acids. The germline gives CDR1 KGHSH, CDR2 LQKENI. For the CDR3, the DNA is TGTGCCAGCTCACCACCCGGGACAGCCCAAGAGACCCAGTACTTC. Residues: CASSPPGTAQETQYF. Based on the CDR3 plus reference TRBV18 and TRBJ2-5, the full variable domain is NAGVMQNPRHLVRRRGQEARLRCSPMKGHSHVYWYRQLPEEGLKFMVYLQKENIIDESGMPKERFSAEFPKEGPSILRIQQVVRGDSAAYFCASSPPGTAQETQYFGPGTRLLVL.

The chain recombines TRBV20-1 with TRBJ1-2; possibly TRBD1 for D (5 bases). Looked up from germline, CDR1 is DFQATT and CDR2 is SNEGSKA (reference sequence). V dropped 1 base and J dropped 5 bases, with 5 bases sitting between them. The CDR3 sequence is 11 residues long. CDR3: CSARGTYGYTF. The CDR3 nucleotides are TGCAGTGCTAGAGGGACATATGGCTACACCTTC.

This sequence joins TRBV9 and TRBJ1-3, with unresolved D. Trimming took off 1 base at V and 0 bases at J, with 8 bases between the two ends. The length of the CDR3 is 15 residues. The germline gives CDR1 SGDLS, CDR2 YYNGEE. CDR3 coding DNA: TGTGCCAGCAGCGTACCGCTAAGCTCTGGAAACACCATATATTTT. It codes for CASSVPLSSGNTIYF.

V usage is TRBV6-5 and J usage is TRBJ1-2; 7 positions agree with TRBD1. The germline V gene encodes CDR1 MNHEY and CDR2 SVGAGI. V lost 6 bases, J lost 7 bases, and 11 bases stayed unmatched. The CDR3 runs to 14 residues. The CDR3 coding sequence is TGTGCCAGCAGATCGACAGGGTATTCCAGTGGCTACACCTTC. Its translation: CASRSTGYSSGYTF.

The rearrangement joins TRBV20-1 to TRBJ1-6; unclear D gene. This CDR3 has 17 residues. Germline-derived CDR1 and CDR2 are DFQATT and SNEGSKA (reference sequence). V dropped 3 bases and J dropped 0 bases, with 15 bases sitting between them. CDR3 DNA: TGCAGTGCTAGTAGAGGGCTAGGGAGCTCCTATAATTCACCCCTCCACTTT. As protein: CSASRGLGSSYNSPLHF.

The chain couples TRBV30 to TRBJ1-1; 7 positions agree with TRBD1. The J segment lost 8 bases and the V segment lost 0 bases, leaving 12 bases of the junction unmatched. The CDR3 spans 15 residues. The germline V gene has CDR1 GTSNPN and CDR2 SVGIG (reference sequence). DNA for the CDR3: TGTGCCTGGAGTGTACGAGGGGGCCCAGCCTCAGAAGCTTTCTTT. Protein sequence: CAWSVRGGPASEAFF. Complete variable domain (other parts from reference TRBV30 and TRBJ1-1): SQTIHQWPATLVQPVGSPLSLECTVEGTSNPNLYWYRQAAGRGLQLLFYSVGIGQISSEVPQNLSASRPQDRQFILSSKKLLLSDSGFYLCAWSVRGGPASEAFFGQGTRLTVV.

The genes are TRBV9 and TRBJ1-1, with D perhaps matching TRBD1 (5 bases). This CDR3 contains 15 residues. Germline V gives CDR1 SGDLS, CDR2 YYNGEE. Deletions cut 2 bases from V and 4 bases from J, with 15 bases between. DNA of the CDR3: TGTGCCAGCAGCGTTACCGGGACTGACCCCACTGAAGCTTTCTTT. It is translated as CASSVTGTDPTEAFF.

The V gene is TRBV7-2, the J gene TRBJ1-4; no definite D call. V was cut by 5 bases and J by 8 bases, with 9 bases left in between. The CDR3 consists of 12 residues. Germline lookup yields CDR1 SGHTA and CDR2 FQGNSA. The CDR3 DNA follows: TGTGCCAGCAGCCCCGCTCGGGAAAAACTGTTTTTT. Its translation: CASSPAREKLFF.

The V gene is TRBV19, the J gene TRBJ2-5, with 7 nucleotides matching TRBD2. With V trimmed by 6 bases and J by 0 bases, 7 bases remained unmatched. Looked up from germline, CDR1 is LNHDA and CDR2 is SQIVND (reference sequence). The CDR3 extends over 15 amino acids. In nucleotides, the CDR3 is TGTGCCAGTAGGGCTAGCGGAGGGTACCAAGAGACCCAGTACTTC. Amino acid sequence: CASRASGGYQETQYF.

This clone came up a few times. This sequence joins TRBV24-1 and TRBJ1-2; a possible D gene is TRBD1 (5 bases). The CDR3 totals 14 residues. V lost 5 bases to trimming and J lost 3 bases, with 12 bases between them. Germline V gene sequence: CDR1 KGHDR, CDR2 SFDVKD. The CDR3 bases are TGTGCCACCAGTGGGGCAGGAGGGGACTATGGCTACACCTTC. It codes for CATSGAGGDYGYTF.

This chain uses TRBV24-1 with TRBJ2-3; D perhaps matches TRBD1 (5 bases). With 6 bases removed from V and 3 bases from J, the gap between germline ends came to 18 bases. Germline CDR1 reads KGHDR; CDR2 reads SFDVKD. The CDR3 is 16 residues long. The CDR3 spells CATSPSLGVSTDTQYF. CDR3 coding DNA: TGTGCCACCAGTCCATCGCTAGGGGTTTCTACAGATACGCAGTATTTT.

This clone was recorded only once. Here the CDR3 reads CASRGGSYNEQFF. CDR3 nucleotide sequence: TGTGCCAGCAGGGGGGGATCCTACAATGAGCAGTTCTTC. This sequence joins TRBV11-3 and TRBJ2-1; TRBD2 is a possible D gene (6 bases). The V and J ends lost 6 bases and 1 base respectively, with 7 bases between them. The CDR3 loop spans 13 amino acids. Germline values: CDR1 SGHNT, CDR2 YENEEA. The variable domain in full, with the rest retrieved from reference TRBV11-3 and TRBJ2-1, is EAGVVQSPRYKIIEKKQPVAFWCNPISGHNTLYWYLQNLGQGPELLIRYENEEAVDDSQLPKDRFSAERLKGVDSTLKIQPAELGDSAVYLCASRGGSYNEQFFGPGTRLTVL.

This clone was seen only a few times. This chain links TRBV19 with TRBJ2-2; 9 bases line up with TRBD1. V trimming: 1 base; J trimming: 3 bases; junction bases outside the gene matches: 0. The CDR3 runs to 15 residues. CDR1 is LNHDA, CDR2 SQIVND, per germline (reference sequence). The CDR3 DNA follows: TGTGCCAGTAGTATAGGGGACAGGGACACCGGGGAGCTGTTTTTT. This sequence encodes CASSIGDRDTGELFF.

On this clone: A junction end diverges from the germline sequence, so it may reflect a read error. The rearrangement uses TRBV7-6 and TRBJ2-7; 9 positions match TRBD2. The CDR3 sequence is 15 residues long. Per the germline V gene, CDR1 is SGHVS and CDR2 is FNYEAQ. This CDR3 reads CASSLASGSSHEQYF. The CDR3, as DNA: TGTGCCAGCAGCTTAGCTAGCGGGAGCTCCCACGAGCAGTACTTC.

This clone has just one count. The chain carries TRBV27 and TRBJ2-7; 10 bases fit TRBD2. The CDR3 covers 15 residues. In germline, CDR1 is MNHEY, CDR2 SMNVEV (reference sequence). Germline trimming cut 5 bases from V and 7 bases from J; bases unmatched to any gene: 11. CDR3 amino acids: CASSTKREGPGEQYF. The DNA of the CDR3 is TGTGCCAGCAGTACAAAGCGGGAGGGCCCGGGAGAGCAGTACTTC.

This clone was seen more than once but under ten times. This chain links TRBV3-1 (or the pseudogene TRBV3-2) with TRBJ2-7; D might be TRBD2 (5 bases). There are 14 residues in the CDR3. V was trimmed by 4 bases and J by 0 bases, leaving 10 bases between them. The germline V gene has CDR1 LGHDT and CDR2 YNNKEL (reference sequence). In DNA, the CDR3 is TGTGCCAGCAGCCCTAGGACTCACTCCTACGAGCAGTACTTC. The encoded protein is CASSPRTHSYEQYF.

The chain couples TRBV30 to TRBJ2-3, with 8 bases lining up with TRBD1. The CDR3 loop spans 16 amino acids. From germline, CDR1 is GTSNPN and CDR2 SVGIG (reference sequence). V trimming: 2 bases; J trimming: 5 bases; junction bases outside the gene matches: 12. CDR3 sequence: CAWSQWDRPPGDTQYF. The CDR3 nucleotides read TGTGCCTGGAGTCAATGGGACAGGCCGCCAGGAGATACGCAGTATTTT.

This chain uses TRBV11-2 with TRBJ1-6, with unresolved D. The V gene's germline CDR1 is SGHAT and CDR2 FQNNGV. The V and J ends lost 1 base and 14 bases respectively, with 12 bases between them. There are 13 residues in the CDR3. CDR3 amino acids: CASSLGGQISLHF. As DNA, the CDR3 is TGTGCCAGCAGCTTAGGAGGCCAGATATCCCTCCACTTT. Full variable domain (remainder filled in from reference TRBV11-2 and TRBJ1-6): EAGVAQSPRYKIIEKRQSVAFWCNPISGHATLYWYQQILGQGPKLLIQFQNNGVVDDSQLPKDRFSAERLKGVDSTLKIQPAKLEDSAVYLCASSLGGQISLHFGNGTRLTVT.

The chain has TRBV29-1 and TRBJ2-3; 9 bases agree with TRBD1. CDR3 length: 15 residues. The V gene end was trimmed by 4 bases and the J gene end by 3 bases; junction bases not matched to a gene: 8. The germline V gene has CDR1 SQVTM and CDR2 ANQGSEA. The CDR3 bases are TGCAGCGTTGCCGCCGGGACAGGGCTGACAGATACGCAGTATTTT. Protein sequence: CSVAAGTGLTDTQYF.

V and J are TRBV7-9 and TRBJ2-1; tentative D call: TRBD2 (6 bases). The length of the CDR3 is 16 residues. V was clipped by 5 bases and J by 3 bases, with 17 bases between them. Germline assignment: CDR1 SEHNR and CDR2 FQNEAQ (reference sequence). CDR3 loop: CASSPDSGPVYNEQFF. Written as DNA, the CDR3 is TGTGCCAGCAGCCCTGACAGCGGGCCTGTCTACAATGAGCAGTTCTTC.